This T cell receptor beta chain was captured in a study of immune evolution from preneoplasia to lung adenocarcinoma. Study context: HLA loss of heterozygosity: around 6.5% AIS, about 15% MIA, around 35% ADC, none AAH.

This table comes from immunoSEQ multiplex PCR, and its TCRdb copy is limited to in-frame clones, with some not included. The profile shows approximately 7,500 clones, about 80% of them singletons. General study results and limits: Later-stage lesions appeared to have more T cells, more diversity, less clonality.

Remarks on this clone: Its antigen is undetermined.

Resections took place in Japan or China from about 2014 to 2017. J gave up 5 bases and V 2 bases, and 6 bases lay outside the gene matches. Germline values: CDR1 LNHNV, CDR2 YYDKDF (reference sequence). CDR3 length: 15 amino acids. The rearrangement uses TRBV15 and TRBJ1-2, with 9 bases lining up with TRBD1. This clonotype originated in a person aged 40-50 years with lung adenocarcinoma. Sequenced material: FFPE invasive lung adenocarcinoma tissue. DNA for the CDR3: TGTGCCACCAGCAGACGGGACAGGGAAAATTATGGCTACACCTTC. It specifies CATSRRDRENYGYTF.